This T cell receptor beta chain was captured in a study of somatic mutations in cytotoxic T cells in rheumatoid arthritis. The CDR3 has 13 residues. Germline V lookup: CDR1 MNHEY, CDR2 SMNVEV (reference sequence). With 5 bases removed from V and 9 bases from J, the gap between germline ends came to 14 bases. Data came from immunoSEQ multiplex PCR; TCRdb stores just in-frame clones and leaves some out. Of some 21,000 clones in the sample, approximately 80% were seen once. This clone was picked up one time. The chain combines TRBV27 with TRBJ1-5; perhaps TRBD1 as D (6 bases). The source of this sequence is an adult with rheumatoid arthritis. The source material was CD8+ T cells sorted from blood. CDR3 residues: CASSKQGQAPQHF. The DNA for the CDR3 is TGTGCCAGCAGTAAACAGGGCCAAGCGCCCCAGCATTTT.